The present entry profiles one T cell receptor beta chain with its context. The data stem from a study of T cells expressing NK-cell markers. TCRdb re-called the 5' RACE reads and catalogs CDR3 proteins one per entry, DNA excluded. In total, the table holds 300,000 or so distinct CDR3 sequences. This CDR3 spans 14 amino acids. Germline V lookup: CDR1 DFQATT, CDR2 SNEGSKA (reference sequence). This sequence originates from a woman aged 18 to 75 in good health. Sequencing input: blood T cells: a sorted CD56 or NKG2C T cell subset, CD4+ or CD8+ T cells, or bulk PBMC T cells (not recorded which). V gene TRBV20-1 combines with J gene TRBJ2-2; TCRdb picks TRBD1, but there is no DNA to check that call. CDR3 region: CSAPRGTPSGELFF.